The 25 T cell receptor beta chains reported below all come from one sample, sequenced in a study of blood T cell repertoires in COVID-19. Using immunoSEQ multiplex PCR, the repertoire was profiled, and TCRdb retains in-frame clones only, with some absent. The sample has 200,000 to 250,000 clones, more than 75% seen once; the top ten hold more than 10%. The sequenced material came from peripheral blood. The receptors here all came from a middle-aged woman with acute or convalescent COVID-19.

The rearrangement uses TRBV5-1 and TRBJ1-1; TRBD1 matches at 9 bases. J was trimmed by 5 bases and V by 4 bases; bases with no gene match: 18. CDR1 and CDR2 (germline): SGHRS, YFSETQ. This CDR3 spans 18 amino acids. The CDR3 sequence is CASSPGRDRVQVSTEAFF. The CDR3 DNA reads TGCGCCAGCAGCCCTGGGCGGGACAGGGTGCAGGTTTCGACTGAAGCTTTCTTT. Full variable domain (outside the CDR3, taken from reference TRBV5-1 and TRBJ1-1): KAGVTQTPRYLIKTRGQQVTLSCSPISGHRSVSWYQQTPGQGLQFLFEYFSETQRNKGNFPGRFSGRQFSNSRSEMNVSTLELGDSALYLCASSPGRDRVQVSTEAFFGQGTRLTVV.

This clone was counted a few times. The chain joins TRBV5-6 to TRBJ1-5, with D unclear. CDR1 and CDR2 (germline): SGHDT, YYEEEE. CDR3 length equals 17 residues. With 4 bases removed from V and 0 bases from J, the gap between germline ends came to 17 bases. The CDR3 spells CASSAGVRVGSNQPQHF. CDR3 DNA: TGTGCCAGCAGCGCTGGAGTCCGGGTGGGTAGCAATCAGCCCCAGCATTTT.

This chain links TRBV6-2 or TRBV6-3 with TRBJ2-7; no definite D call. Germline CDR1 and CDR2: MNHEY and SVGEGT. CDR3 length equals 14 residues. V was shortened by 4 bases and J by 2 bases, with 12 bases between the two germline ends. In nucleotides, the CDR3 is TGTGCCAGCAGTTCTCCGGGTCTCACCTACGAGCAGTACTTC. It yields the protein CASSSPGLTYEQYF.

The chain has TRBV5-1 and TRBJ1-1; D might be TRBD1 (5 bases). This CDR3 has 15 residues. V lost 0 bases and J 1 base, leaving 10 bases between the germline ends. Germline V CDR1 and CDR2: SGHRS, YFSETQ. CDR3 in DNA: TGCGCCAGCAGCTTGGGCGGCAGGGCGAACACTGAAGCTTTCTTT. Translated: CASSLGGRANTEAFF. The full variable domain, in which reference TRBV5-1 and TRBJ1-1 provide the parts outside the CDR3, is KAGVTQTPRYLIKTRGQQVTLSCSPISGHRSVSWYQQTPGQGLQFLFEYFSETQRNKGNFPGRFSGRQFSNSRSEMNVSTLELGDSALYLCASSLGGRANTEAFFGQGTRLTVV.

In nucleotides, the CDR3 is TGTGCCAGCAGTTCCCGGACAGCCGGCTACACCTTC. This sequence encodes CASSSRTAGYTF. The chain carries TRBV6-6 and TRBJ1-2, with D maybe TRBD1 (6 bases). The germline V and J ends were trimmed by 4 bases and 8 bases, with 11 bases remaining between them. The CDR3 contains 12 residues. Per germline, CDR1 MNHNY and CDR2 SVGAGI (reference sequence).

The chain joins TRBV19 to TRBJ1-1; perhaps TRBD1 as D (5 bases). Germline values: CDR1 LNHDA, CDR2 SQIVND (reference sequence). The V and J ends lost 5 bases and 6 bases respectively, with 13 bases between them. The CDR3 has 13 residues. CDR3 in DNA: TGTGCCAGTAGTGAGATGAAAGGGGCTGAAGCTTTCTTT. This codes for CASSEMKGAEAFF.

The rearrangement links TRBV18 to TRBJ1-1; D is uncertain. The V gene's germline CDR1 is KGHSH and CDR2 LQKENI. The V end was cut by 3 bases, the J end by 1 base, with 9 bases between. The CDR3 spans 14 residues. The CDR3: CASSPPSGNTEAFF. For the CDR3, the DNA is TGTGCCAGCTCACCCCCCTCCGGGAACACTGAAGCTTTCTTT.

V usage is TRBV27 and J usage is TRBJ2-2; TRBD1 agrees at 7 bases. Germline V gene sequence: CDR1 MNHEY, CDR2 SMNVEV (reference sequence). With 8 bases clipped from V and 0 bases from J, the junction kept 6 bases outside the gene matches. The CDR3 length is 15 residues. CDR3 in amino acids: CASSQGVTNTGELFF. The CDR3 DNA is TGTGCCAGCTCCCAGGGGGTAACGAACACCGGGGAGCTGTTTTTT.

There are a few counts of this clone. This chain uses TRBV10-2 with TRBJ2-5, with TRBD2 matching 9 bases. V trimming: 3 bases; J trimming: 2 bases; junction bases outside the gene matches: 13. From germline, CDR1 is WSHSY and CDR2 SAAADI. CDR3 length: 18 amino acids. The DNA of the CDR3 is TGCGCCAGCAGTGACCCCGGGGTAGCGGGAGACTTACAAGAGACCCAGTACTTC. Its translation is CASSDPGVAGDLQETQYF.

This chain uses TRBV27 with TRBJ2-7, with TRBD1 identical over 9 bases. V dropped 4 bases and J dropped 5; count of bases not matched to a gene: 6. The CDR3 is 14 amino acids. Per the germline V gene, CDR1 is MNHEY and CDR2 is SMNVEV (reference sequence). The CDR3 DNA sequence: TGTGCCAGCAGTTCGGACAGGGGACACAACGAGCAGTACTTC. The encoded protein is CASSSDRGHNEQYF.

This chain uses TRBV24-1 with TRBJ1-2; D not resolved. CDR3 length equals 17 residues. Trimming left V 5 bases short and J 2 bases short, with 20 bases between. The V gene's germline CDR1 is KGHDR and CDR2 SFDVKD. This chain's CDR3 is CATSGGRTGRLNYGYTF. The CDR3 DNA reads TGTGCCACCAGTGGTGGCCGGACGGGGAGATTGAACTATGGCTACACCTTC.

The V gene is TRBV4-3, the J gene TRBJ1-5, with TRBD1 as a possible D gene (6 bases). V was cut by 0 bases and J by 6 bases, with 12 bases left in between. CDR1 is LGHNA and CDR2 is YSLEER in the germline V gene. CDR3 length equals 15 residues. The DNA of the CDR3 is TGCGCCAGCAGCCAAGATGGATTAGGGGGTCAGCCCCAGCATTTT. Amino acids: CASSQDGLGGQPQHF.

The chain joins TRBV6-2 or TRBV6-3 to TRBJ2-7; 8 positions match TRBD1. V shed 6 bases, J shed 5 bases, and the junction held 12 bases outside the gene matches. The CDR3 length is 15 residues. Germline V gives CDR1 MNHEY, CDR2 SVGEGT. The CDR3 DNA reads TGTGCCAGCAGCACTAGTCGGACAGGGTTCCACGAGCAGTACTTC. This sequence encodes CASSTSRTGFHEQYF.

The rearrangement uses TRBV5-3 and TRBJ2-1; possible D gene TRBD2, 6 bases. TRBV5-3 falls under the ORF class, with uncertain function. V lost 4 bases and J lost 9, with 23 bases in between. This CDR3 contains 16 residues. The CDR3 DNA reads TGTGCCAGAAGCCCCCAGGGAGGAGGCAGGGCGGGTGAGCAGTTCTTC. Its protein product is CARSPQGGGRAGEQFF.

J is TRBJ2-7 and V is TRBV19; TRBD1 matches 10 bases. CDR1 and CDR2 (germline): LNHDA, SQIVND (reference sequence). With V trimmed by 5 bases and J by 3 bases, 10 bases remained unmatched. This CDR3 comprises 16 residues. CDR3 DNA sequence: TGTGCCAGTAGTCTTTTCGGGACAGGGGAGGGCTACGAGCAGTACTTC. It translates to CASSLFGTGEGYEQYF.

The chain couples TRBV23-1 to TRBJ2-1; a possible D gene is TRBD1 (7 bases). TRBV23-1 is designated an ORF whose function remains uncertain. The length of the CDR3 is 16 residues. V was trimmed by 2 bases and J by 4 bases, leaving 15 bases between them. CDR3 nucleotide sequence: TGCGCCAGCAGTCAAGGGAGGCGACAGGGATACAATGAGCAGTTCTTC. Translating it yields CASSQGRRQGYNEQFF.

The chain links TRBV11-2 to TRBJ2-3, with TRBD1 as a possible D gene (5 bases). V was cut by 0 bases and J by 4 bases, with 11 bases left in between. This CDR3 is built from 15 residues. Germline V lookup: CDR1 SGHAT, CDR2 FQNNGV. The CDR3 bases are TGTGCCAGCAGCTTAGAGGGGCGAAGCGCAGATACGCAGTATTTT. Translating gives CASSLEGRSADTQYF.

CDR3 in DNA: TGTGCCAGCACATCAGGGCAGGCCAAAAACATTCAGTACTTC. Protein: CASTSGQAKNIQYF. The chain employs TRBV2 and TRBJ2-4, with D possibly TRBD1 on 5 matching bases. Germline loops: CDR1 SNHLY, CDR2 FYNNEI. The CDR3 is 14 residues long. The V gene lost 7 bases and the J gene lost 1 base, with 11 bases spanning the gap.

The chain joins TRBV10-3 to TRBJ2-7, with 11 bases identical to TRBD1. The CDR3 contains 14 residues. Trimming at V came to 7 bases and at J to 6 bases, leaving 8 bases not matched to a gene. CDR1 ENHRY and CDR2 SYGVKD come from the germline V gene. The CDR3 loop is CAIKGTGGLVEQYF. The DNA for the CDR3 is TGTGCCATCAAAGGGACAGGGGGGCTGGTCGAGCAGTACTTC.

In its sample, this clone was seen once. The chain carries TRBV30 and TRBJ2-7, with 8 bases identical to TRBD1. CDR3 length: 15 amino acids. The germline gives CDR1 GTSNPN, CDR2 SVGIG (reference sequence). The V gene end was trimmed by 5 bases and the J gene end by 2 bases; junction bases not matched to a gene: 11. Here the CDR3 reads CAWRTKQGGPYEQYF. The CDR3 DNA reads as TGTGCCTGGCGGACAAAACAGGGGGGACCCTACGAGCAGTACTTC.

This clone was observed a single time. CDR3 nucleotides: TGTGCCAGCAGCTTATATGGGACAGGAGACAATCAGCCCCAGCATTTT. This translates into CASSLYGTGDNQPQHF. The chain links TRBV7-2 to TRBJ1-5, with 8 bases lining up with TRBD1. V lost 2 bases to trimming and J lost 3 bases; unmatched junction nucleotides: 6. The CDR3 totals 16 residues. Germline V lookup: CDR1 SGHTA, CDR2 FQGNSA.

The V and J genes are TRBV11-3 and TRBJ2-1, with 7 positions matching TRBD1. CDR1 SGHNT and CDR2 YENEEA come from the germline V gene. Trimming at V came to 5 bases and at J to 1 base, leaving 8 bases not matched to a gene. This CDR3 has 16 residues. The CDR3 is CASSNRQGQSYNEQFF. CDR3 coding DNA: TGTGCCAGCAGCAATCGACAGGGCCAATCCTACAATGAGCAGTTCTTC.

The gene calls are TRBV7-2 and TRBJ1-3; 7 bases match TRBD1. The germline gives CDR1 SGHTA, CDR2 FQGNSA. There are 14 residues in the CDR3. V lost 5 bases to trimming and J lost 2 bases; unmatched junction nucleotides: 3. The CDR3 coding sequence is TGTGCCAGCAGCCCAACAGGGGCTGGAAACACCATATATTTT. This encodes CASSPTGAGNTIYF.

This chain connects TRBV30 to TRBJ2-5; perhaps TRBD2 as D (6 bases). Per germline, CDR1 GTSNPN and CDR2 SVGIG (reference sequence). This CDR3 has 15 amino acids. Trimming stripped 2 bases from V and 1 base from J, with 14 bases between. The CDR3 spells CAWSRGTGIQETQYF. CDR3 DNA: TGTGCCTGGAGTCGGGGGACGGGAATCCAAGAGACCCAGTACTTC.

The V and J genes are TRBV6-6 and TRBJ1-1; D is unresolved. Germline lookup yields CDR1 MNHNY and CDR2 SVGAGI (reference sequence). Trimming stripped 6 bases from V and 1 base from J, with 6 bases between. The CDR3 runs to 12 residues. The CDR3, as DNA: TGTGCCAGCAGGAGGGCGAACACTGAAGCTTTCTTT. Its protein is CASRRANTEAFF.